This T cell receptor (beta chain) was sequenced during a study of cytomegalovirus exposure and HLA in healthy donors. Across the study: Later, an analysis reported that the approximately 120 validation repertoires had used the same platform as the 500 to 750 first-cohort repertoires.

As regards this clone: The antigen is not known.

Notes on the study in general: Reportedly, cytomegalovirus status was diagnosed with high sensitivity and specificity. Clusters of TCRs from the first cohort tended to co-occur in the roughly 120 validation repertoires (as a later analysis found).

This CDR3 is built from 14 residues. Germline V gene sequence: CDR1 MRHNA, CDR2 SNTAGT. The V end was cut by 4 bases, the J end by 2 bases, with 10 bases between. These donors were members of the roughly 120-subject validation cohort, a group separate from the approximately 670-subject first cohort. Method: immunoSEQ multiplex PCR; TCRdb's copy keeps in-frame clones and lacks some. The table has roughly 150,000 clones, 85% seen once. The receptor was isolated from a young man in good health and CMV-seropositive. Material for sequencing was PBMCs. This rearrangement joins TRBV6-4 to TRBJ2-3; D may be TRBD2 (6 bases). The CDR3 is CASSARDFTDTQYF. CDR3 coding DNA: TGTGCCAGCAGTGCCCGGGACTTCACAGATACGCAGTATTTT.